Shown below are 32 T cell receptor beta chains from a single sample sequenced in a study of immune evolution from preneoplasia to lung adenocarcinoma. The assay was immunoSEQ multiplex PCR, and TCRdb's table has in-frame clones only and misses some. The sample has some 7,400 clones; roughly 80% are singletons. The sequenced material came from FFPE minimally invasive lung adenocarcinoma tissue. These receptors all come from a person between 65 and 80 years old with lung adenocarcinoma.

J is TRBJ2-7 and V is TRBV5-1; a possible D gene is TRBD2 (6 bases). This CDR3 comprises 11 residues. Germline V gene lookup returns CDR1 SGHRS and CDR2 YFSETQ. The V gene lost 2 bases and the J gene lost 11 bases, with 11 bases spanning the gap. CDR3 sequence (DNA): TGCGCCAGCAGCTTCGGAGGGACTGAGTACTTC. Its protein product is CASSFGGTEYF.

The chain joins TRBV25-1 to TRBJ2-7; D is possibly TRBD1 (6 bases). CDR1 is MGHDK, CDR2 SYGVNS, per germline. Trimming pared 5 bases from V and 5 bases from J, leaving 19 bases between. The CDR3 totals 15 residues. The CDR3 spells CASSPPRGKLDEQYF. CDR3 coding DNA: TGTGCCAGCAGTCCCCCCAGGGGTAAACTCGACGAGCAGTACTTC.

The chain uses TRBV7-3 and TRBJ2-5; possible D gene TRBD1, 5 bases. The CDR3 runs to 13 residues. Trimming pared 1 base from V and 5 bases from J, leaving 8 bases between. The V gene's germline CDR1 is SGHTA and CDR2 FQGTGA. This CDR3 is CASSLRPGETQYF. CDR3 in DNA: TGTGCCAGCAGCTTAAGACCAGGGGAGACCCAGTACTTC.

V is TRBV6-6 and J is TRBJ1-2, with TRBD1 matching over 9 bases. The germline V gene has CDR1 MNHNY and CDR2 SVGAGI (reference sequence). The CDR3 is made up of 15 amino acids. V was clipped by 5 bases and J by 4 bases; unmatched bases: 8. CDR3 bases: TGTGCCAGCAGTAAGCGGGACAGGGTCATCTATGGCTACACCTTC. It translates to CASSKRDRVIYGYTF.

J is TRBJ2-1 and V is TRBV7-8, with 11 nucleotides matching TRBD2. Germline V gene data show CDR1 as SGHVS and CDR2 as FQNEAQ. This CDR3 is built from 16 residues. With V trimmed by 3 bases and J by 4 bases, 5 bases remained unmatched. The CDR3 region has the DNA TGTGCCAGCAGCTTGGACCGGACTAGCGGGTACAATGAGCAGTTCTTC. Protein product: CASSLDRTSGYNEQFF.

The chain is built from TRBV9 and TRBJ2-3, with TRBD2 matching 8 bases. Trimming cost V 0 bases and J 4 bases; bases outside gene matches: 7. The CDR3 extends over 16 amino acids. Germline CDR1 reads SGDLS; CDR2 reads YYNGEE. CDR3 in amino acids: CASSVESGGLADTQYF. The CDR3 nucleotides read TGTGCCAGCAGCGTAGAATCGGGAGGGTTGGCAGATACGCAGTATTTT.

This clone was counted once. DNA for the CDR3: TGTGCCAGCAGCTTTGGGCAGGGGGGTAACGGGGAGCTGTTTTTT. Protein sequence: CASSFGQGGNGELFF. This chain joins TRBV7-8 and TRBJ2-2, with D possibly being TRBD1 (7 bases). This CDR3 has 15 residues. Germline values: CDR1 SGHVS, CDR2 FQNEAQ. With 3 bases removed from V and 7 bases from J, the gap between germline ends came to 15 bases.

V usage is TRBV7-9 and J usage is TRBJ2-7; a weak D match, TRBD2 (6 bases). V was pared by 5 bases and J by 5 bases, with 10 bases between. CDR1 SEHNR and CDR2 FQNEAQ come from the germline V gene (reference sequence). CDR3 length: 12 amino acids. CDR3 sequence: CASSPRLDEQYF. Here the CDR3 DNA reads TGTGCCAGCAGCCCACGACTAGACGAGCAGTACTTC.

This chain uses TRBV13 with TRBJ2-6; 10 bases are a match to TRBD1. Germline V gives CDR1 PRHDT, CDR2 FYEKMQ (reference sequence). Germline trimming cut 2 bases from V and 0 bases from J; bases unmatched to any gene: 10. The CDR3 length is 20 residues. The DNA of the CDR3 is TGTGCCAGCAGCTTAAGGGGCGCGGGACAGGGGAGCTCTGGGGCCAACGTCCTGACTTTC. This gives the protein CASSLRGAGQGSSGANVLTF.

This sequence joins TRBV28 and TRBJ2-5, with D tentatively TRBD1 or TRBD2 (5 bases each). CDR1 and CDR2 (germline): MDHEN, SYDVKM. Trimming removed 11 bases from V and 5 bases from J, with 27 bases in between. This CDR3 spans 16 amino acids. In DNA form, the CDR3 reads TGTGCCGGGGGAGAGGGGAGCAGGGAACGCCTTGAGACCCAGTACTTC. Translating gives CAGGEGSRERLETQYF.

The genes are TRBV21-1 and TRBJ2-3; no check of the table's D call, TRBD2, against the DNA was made. TRBV21-1 is termed a pseudogene. The CDR3 sequence is 17 residues long. The CDR3 DNA reads as TGTGCCAGCAGCAAAGTGTTCCGGGAGGGCCGGGCAGATACGCAGTATTTT. Amino acids: CASSKVFREGRADTQYF.

The chain has TRBV28 and TRBJ2-1; the match to TRBD2 covers 12 bases. Trimming at V came to 4 bases and at J to 3 bases, leaving 1 base not matched to a gene. The germline CDR1 and CDR2 sequences are MDHEN and SYDVKM. CDR3 length: 15 residues. CDR3 sequence: CASSSSGRGYNEQFF. CDR3 sequence (DNA): TGTGCCAGCAGTTCTAGCGGGAGGGGCTACAATGAGCAGTTCTTC. The full variable domain, rest sourced from reference TRBV28 and TRBJ2-1, is DVKVTQSSRYLVKRTGEKVFLECVQDMDHENMFWYRQDPGLGLRLIYFSYDVKMKEKGDIPEGYSVSREKKERFSLILESASTNQTSMYLCASSSSGRGYNEQFFGPGTRLTVL.

The chain employs TRBV7-2 and TRBJ2-7; 8 bases are a match to TRBD2. The J segment lost 7 bases and the V segment lost 4 bases, leaving 15 bases of the junction unmatched. This CDR3 has 16 amino acids. Germline CDR1 SGHTA, CDR2 FQGNSA. CDR3 residues: CASSSRGGGLAGEQYF. The CDR3 DNA sequence: TGTGCCAGCAGCTCCAGAGGTGGGGGGCTAGCGGGTGAGCAGTACTTC.

Concerning this clone itself: Relative to the germline gene, one junction end is altered; a read error may explain this. At the DNA level, this CDR3 is encoded by other sequences in the same sample as well. The gene calls are TRBV6-5 and TRBJ1-2, with D possibly TRBD1 on 5 matching bases. Germline lookup yields CDR1 MNHEY and CDR2 SVGAGI. The CDR3 runs to 13 residues. The CDR3 here is CASSLGQYYGYTF. CDR3 bases: TGTGCCAGCAGTCTCGGACAATACTATGGCTACACTTTC.

This clone was recorded a few times. The chain uses TRBV28 and TRBJ1-4; 8 bases line up with TRBD1. Germline CDR1 MDHEN, CDR2 SYDVKM. This CDR3 has 12 amino acids. Unmatched junction bases numbered 4, after V lost 10 bases and J lost 6 bases. The CDR3: CATRTGYEKLFF. DNA of the CDR3: TGTGCCACCAGGACAGGGTATGAAAAACTGTTTTTT.

V usage is TRBV2 and J usage is TRBJ1-6; a weak D match, TRBD1 (6 bases). Looked up from germline, CDR1 is SNHLY and CDR2 is FYNNEI. Trimming shortened V by 7 bases and J by 6 bases, and 19 bases separated the two germline ends. The CDR3 extends over 16 amino acids. Here the CDR3 reads CASNKQGGGTNSPLHF. The CDR3 DNA sequence: TGTGCCAGCAATAAACAGGGTGGGGGAACTAATTCACCCCTCCACTTT.

The chain recombines TRBV7-9 with TRBJ2-3; 9 nucleotides line up with TRBD1. Trimming took 5 bases from V and 1 from J; bases not matched to a gene: 13. The germline gives CDR1 SEHNR, CDR2 FQNEAQ (reference sequence). The CDR3 consists of 18 residues. CDR3 sequence (DNA): TGTGCCAGCAGCCCAGGACAGGGGTTAGGCGCGGGCACAGATACGCAGTATTTT. Translating gives CASSPGQGLGAGTDTQYF.

The chain links TRBV11-3 to TRBJ2-1; 9 bases are shared with TRBD2. The CDR3 totals 15 residues. In germline, CDR1 is SGHNT, CDR2 YENEEA. V trimming: 1 base; J trimming: 7 bases; junction bases outside the gene matches: 5. This CDR3 reads CASSLGASGNNEQFF. The CDR3 coding sequence is TGTGCCAGCAGCTTAGGCGCTAGCGGGAATAATGAGCAGTTCTTC. Complete variable domain (other parts from reference TRBV11-3 and TRBJ2-1): EAGVVQSPRYKIIEKKQPVAFWCNPISGHNTLYWYLQNLGQGPELLIRYENEEAVDDSQLPKDRFSAERLKGVDSTLKIQPAELGDSAVYLCASSLGASGNNEQFFGPGTRLTVL.

This clone was counted between two and nine times. This sequence joins TRBV4-2 and TRBJ2-3, with D perhaps TRBD2 (6 bases). V dropped 6 bases and J dropped 3 bases, with 13 bases sitting between them. The CDR3 runs 14 residues. CDR1 is LGHNA and CDR2 is YNFKEQ in the germline V gene. CDR3 nucleotides: TGTGCCAGCAGAGCTGGGGCGGGGACAGATACGCAGTATTTT. It specifies CASRAGAGTDTQYF.

The chain links TRBV11-3 to TRBJ2-1; D is perhaps TRBD1 or TRBD2 (6 bases each). Trimming removed 3 bases at V and 10 bases at J, with 16 bases between. Looked up from germline, CDR1 is SGHNT and CDR2 is YENEEA. The CDR3 is 14 amino acids. The chain's CDR3 is CASSLVGEDSEQFF. The CDR3 DNA reads TGTGCCAGCAGCTTGGTAGGGGAGGACAGCGAGCAGTTCTTC.

This sequence joins TRBV11-2 and TRBJ2-7; no clear D. The CDR3 has 14 residues. Trimming took off 5 bases at V and 2 bases at J, with 13 bases between the two ends. CDR1 is SGHAT and CDR2 is FQNNGV in the germline V gene. The CDR3 region has the DNA TGTGCCAGCAGCCTAAGACAAGGGCCCTACGAGCAGTACTTC. Protein sequence: CASSLRQGPYEQYF.

This clone occurred once. The V call is TRBV10-3, the J call TRBJ2-3, with TRBD2 identical over 8 bases. The CDR3 extends over 12 amino acids. V gave up 5 bases and J gave up 10 bases; unmatched junction bases: 5. Germline CDR1 reads ENHRY; CDR2 reads SYGVKD. CDR3 nucleotide sequence: TGTGCCATCAGTCCTAGCGGGTACGCGCAGTATTTT. Protein product: CAISPSGYAQYF.

The V call is TRBV27, the J call TRBJ2-2; TRBD2 matches 8 bases. V lost 6 bases and J lost 6; bases outside the gene matches: 9. CDR3 size: 15 residues. Germline V CDR1 and CDR2: MNHEY, SMNVEV (reference sequence). The CDR3 here is CASRPGTRAAGELFF. The CDR3, as DNA: TGTGCCAGCAGGCCCGGGACTAGGGCGGCCGGGGAGCTGTTTTTT.

CDR3 DNA: TGTGCCAGCAGCGAGGAGGGGGCCCCGACAGATACGCAGTATTTT. Translating gives CASSEEGAPTDTQYF. The rearrangement links TRBV2 to TRBJ2-3; D perhaps matches TRBD1 (7 bases). Trimming took 6 bases from V and 3 from J, leaving 16 bases between them. There are 15 residues in the CDR3. CDR1 is SNHLY and CDR2 is FYNNEI in the germline V gene.

The CDR3 here is CASSLTSYEQYF. CDR3 bases: TGTGCCAGCAGCTTGACCAGTTACGAGCAGTACTTC. V is TRBV5-6 and J is TRBJ2-7; the D is unclear. Germline V lookup: CDR1 SGHDT, CDR2 YYEEEE. Trimming pared 1 base from V and 4 bases from J, leaving 6 bases between. The CDR3 has 12 amino acids.

The rearrangement links TRBV11-2 to TRBJ2-7, with TRBD2 matching 11 bases. The CDR3 has 14 amino acids. V shed 1 base, J shed 4 bases, and the junction held 0 bases outside the gene matches. Germline-derived CDR1 and CDR2 are SGHAT and FQNNGV. CDR3 sequence reads: CASSLGTSGYEQYF. The CDR3 nucleotides are TGTGCCAGCAGCTTAGGGACTAGCGGGTACGAGCAGTACTTC.

This rearrangement joins TRBV4-1 to TRBJ1-3, with TRBD1 identical over 10 bases. Per the germline V gene, CDR1 is MGHRA and CDR2 is YSYEKL. The J segment lost 0 bases and the V segment lost 5 bases, leaving 1 base of the junction unmatched. This CDR3 comprises 15 residues. CDR3 DNA sequence: TGCGCCAGCAGCTGGGACAGGGGCTCTGGAAACACCATATATTTT. Protein: CASSWDRGSGNTIYF.

This clone has only a few counts. The V gene is TRBV19, the J gene TRBJ1-1; 8 bases map to TRBD1. The germline V gene has CDR1 LNHDA and CDR2 SQIVND (reference sequence). V lost 5 bases, J lost 4 bases, and 6 bases stayed unmatched. The length of the CDR3 is 14 residues. CDR3 amino acids: CASSYTGGSTEAFF. DNA of the CDR3: TGTGCCAGTAGTTATACAGGGGGAAGCACTGAAGCTTTCTTT.

The CDR3 nucleotides read TGCGCCAGCAGCTTGGGGGTGAGCGGGGTCGGGACCCAGTACTTC. Its translation: CASSLGVSGVGTQYF. This chain links TRBV5-1 with TRBJ2-5, with 7 bases lining up with TRBD2. This CDR3 comprises 15 residues. Unmatched junction bases numbered 9, after V lost 0 bases and J lost 7 bases. Germline V gives CDR1 SGHRS, CDR2 YFSETQ.

The table lists this clone with a count of one. The V gene is TRBV4-2, the J gene TRBJ2-1; TRBD1 aligns across 10 bases. Trimming at V came to 4 bases and at J to 2 bases, leaving 2 bases not matched to a gene. CDR1 LGHNA and CDR2 YNFKEQ come from the germline V gene. The CDR3 extends over 15 amino acids. The CDR3 loop reads CASSRGQGAYNEQFF. The CDR3 DNA sequence: TGTGCCAGCAGCCGAGGACAGGGGGCCTACAATGAGCAGTTCTTC.

This clone was found once. The chain couples TRBV4-1 to TRBJ1-5; TRBD1 matches at 7 bases. The germline V gene encodes CDR1 MGHRA and CDR2 YSYEKL. The length of the CDR3 is 14 residues. The junction had 5 bases not matched to a gene; V was cut back by 3 bases and J by 6 bases. CDR3 sequence: CASSHDRVSQPQHF. CDR3 nucleotides: TGCGCCAGCAGCCATGACAGGGTCTCTCAGCCCCAGCATTTT.

The CDR3 DNA reads TGTGCCAGCAGCCCCATCGGCGGGACACAAGAGACCCAGTACTTC. Translation gives CASSPIGGTQETQYF. The gene calls are TRBV9 and TRBJ2-5; D may match TRBD1 or TRBD2 (6 bases each). The V and J ends lost 4 bases and 2 bases respectively, with 15 bases between them. CDR1 and CDR2 from the germline V gene are SGDLS and YYNGEE. This CDR3 region has 15 residues.